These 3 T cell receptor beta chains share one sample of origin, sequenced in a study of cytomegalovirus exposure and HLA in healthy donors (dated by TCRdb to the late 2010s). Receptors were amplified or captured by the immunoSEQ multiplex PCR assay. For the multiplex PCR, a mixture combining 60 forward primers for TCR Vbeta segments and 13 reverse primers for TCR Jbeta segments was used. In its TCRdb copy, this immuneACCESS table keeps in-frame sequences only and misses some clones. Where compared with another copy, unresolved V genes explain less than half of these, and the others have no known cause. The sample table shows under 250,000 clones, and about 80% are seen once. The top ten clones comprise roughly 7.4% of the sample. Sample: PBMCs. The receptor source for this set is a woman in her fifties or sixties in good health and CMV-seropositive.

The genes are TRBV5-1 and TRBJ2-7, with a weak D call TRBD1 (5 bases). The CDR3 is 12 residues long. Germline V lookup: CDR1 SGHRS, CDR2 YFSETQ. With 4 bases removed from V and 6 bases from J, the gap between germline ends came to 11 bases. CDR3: CASSKQTGEQYF. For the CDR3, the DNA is TGCGCCAGCAGCAAGCAAACAGGCGAGCAGTACTTC.

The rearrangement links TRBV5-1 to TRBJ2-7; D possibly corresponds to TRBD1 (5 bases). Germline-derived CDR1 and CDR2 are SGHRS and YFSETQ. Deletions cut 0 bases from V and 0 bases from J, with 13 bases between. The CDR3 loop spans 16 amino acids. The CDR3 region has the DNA TGCGCCAGCAGCTTGGACATGACAGTTTTCTCCTACGAGCAGTACTTC. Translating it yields CASSLDMTVFSYEQYF.

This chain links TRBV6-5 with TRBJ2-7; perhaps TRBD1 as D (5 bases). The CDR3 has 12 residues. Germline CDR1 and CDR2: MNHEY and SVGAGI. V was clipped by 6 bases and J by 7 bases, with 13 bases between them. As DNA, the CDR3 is TGTGCCAGCAGAAGGACAATTGATGAGCAGTACTTC. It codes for CASRRTIDEQYF.